This T cell receptor beta chain was sequenced in a study of shared clonotypes between healthy human individuals. In the study overall: Per donor, CD8 memory used one plate, CD8 naive used two, CD4 memory used three and CD4 naive used three. Points from the study as a whole: What limited the represented genetic and exposure-history diversity was the small number of donors.

Assay execution took place at the deep level. The table came from immunoSEQ multiplex PCR; TCRdb's copy has only in-frame clones and leaves some out. The sample gives some 2,100,000 clones, almost 96% of which show up once; approximately 0.13% is in the top ten. It was into CD45RA+ naive and CD45RA-negative memory subsets that the CD4+ cells were split. Comments on this clone: Its target is unknown.

Sequenced sample: naive CD4+ T cells sorted from blood. Subset denoted: CD45RA+ positively selected. The clonotype originates from a man aged 18-30 years in good health.

In DNA, the CDR3 is TGTGCCAGCTCACCACCCGGGCCGGCGGCGAACACCGGGGAGCTGTTTTTT. Translating it yields CASSPPGPAANTGELFF. The chain has TRBV18 and TRBJ2-2; D is unresolved. This CDR3 contains 17 residues. V was trimmed by 0 bases and J by 0 bases, leaving 11 bases between them. The germline V gene has CDR1 KGHSH and CDR2 LQKENI.